Presented here are 8 T cell receptor beta chains from one specimen sequenced in a study of cytomegalovirus exposure and HLA in healthy donors. The primer mix had 60 Vbeta and 13 Jbeta primers. The method was immunoSEQ multiplex PCR; TCRdb's version includes in-frame clones alone and lacks a portion of them. The sample has about 110,000 clones, around three quarters seen once. Sequencing was done on a sample of PBMCs. Receptor source: a woman aged 25 to 39 in good health and CMV-seronegative.

The count of this clone is one. V usage is TRBV7-2 and J usage is TRBJ1-1; D is perhaps TRBD1 (5 bases). The CDR3 sequence is 15 residues long. Trimming left V 2 bases short and J 6 bases short, with 16 bases between. Germline V gene data show CDR1 as SGHTA and CDR2 as FQGNSA. CDR3 coding DNA: TGTGCCAGCAGCTTAACAGGAGGGCAGGGAGCTGAAGCTTTCTTT. As protein: CASSLTGGQGAEAFF.

The V and J genes are TRBV7-2 and TRBJ1-2; 7 nucleotides match TRBD1. The germline V gene has CDR1 SGHTA and CDR2 FQGNSA. V lost 7 bases and J lost 8; bases outside the gene matches: 13. The CDR3 sequence is 14 residues long. CDR3 in amino acids: CASKPPGQSIGYTF. The CDR3 region has the DNA TGTGCCAGCAAACCACCGGGACAGAGTATCGGCTACACCTTC.

CDR3 sequence (DNA): TGTGCCAGCAGTACAAGCGGGGTGGTGAATGAGCAGTTCTTC. As protein: CASSTSGVVNEQFF. The rearrangement links TRBV6-5 to TRBJ2-1; 7 bases fit TRBD2. Per germline, CDR1 MNHEY and CDR2 SVGAGI. The CDR3 is made up of 14 amino acids. With V trimmed by 5 bases and J by 7 bases, 8 bases remained unmatched.

The chain uses TRBV30 and TRBJ2-7, with a weak D call TRBD2 (6 bases). V was shortened by 2 bases and J by 5 bases, with 13 bases between the two germline ends. The length of the CDR3 is 13 residues. The V gene's germline CDR1 is GTSNPN and CDR2 SVGIG (reference sequence). The CDR3 DNA is TGTGCCTGGAGTCACGGGGCGGGGAACGAGCAGTACTTC. Residues: CAWSHGAGNEQYF.

The gene calls are TRBV5-1 and TRBJ2-1; perhaps TRBD2 as D (6 bases). The CDR3 contains 14 residues. Germline CDR1 and CDR2: SGHRS and YFSETQ. V lost 4 bases and J lost 7, with 15 bases in between. CDR3 DNA sequence: TGCGCCAGCAGCCCCACGGGGGTTGGAAATGAGCAGTTCTTC. Its translation is CASSPTGVGNEQFF.

This clone appeared a few times. The J gene is TRBJ1-4, the V gene TRBV4-3, with D unresolved. The CDR3 totals 15 residues. V was pared by 0 bases and J by 8 bases, with 13 bases between. Per the germline V gene, CDR1 is LGHNA and CDR2 is YSLEER. CDR3 residues: CASSQERSVFEKLFF. Written as DNA, the CDR3 is TGCGCCAGCAGCCAAGAGCGGTCAGTATTCGAAAAACTGTTTTTT.

V is TRBV5-6 and J is TRBJ2-3, with 8 bases lining up with TRBD2. The CDR3 totals 16 residues. Germline CDR1 and CDR2: SGHDT and YYEEEE. Losses at the gene ends were 0 bases for V and 4 bases for J; bases not matched to a gene: 7. The CDR3 protein is CASSLGTGGRADTQYF. CDR3 in DNA: TGTGCCAGCAGCTTGGGGACGGGAGGGCGGGCAGATACGCAGTATTTT.

In this sample, this clone turned up a few times. This chain connects TRBV15 to TRBJ2-7, with D tentatively TRBD2 (7 bases). Germline-derived CDR1 and CDR2 are LNHNV and YYDKDF (reference sequence). Trimming cost V 4 bases and J 4 bases, with 14 bases left between them. The CDR3 extends over 14 amino acids. The CDR3 coding sequence is TGTGCCACCAGCACAGCGGGACACACATACGAGCAGTACTTC. It codes for CATSTAGHTYEQYF.